This T cell receptor (beta chain) was observed in a study of CD8 T cells in Susac syndrome. Per the germline V gene, CDR1 is GTSNPN and CDR2 is SVGIG (reference sequence). With 1 base clipped from V and 4 bases from J, the junction kept 7 bases outside the gene matches. This CDR3 contains 15 residues. TEMRA cells were FACS-enriched, unlike CD8+ and CD4+ T cells, which were negatively isolated. Reverse transcription of roughly 0.5 to 1 ug RNA used random hexamers. Coverage of TCR beta CDR3 amplification by immunoSEQ multiplex PCR extended to 54 Vbeta and 13 Jbeta. TCRdb used MiXCR to reprocess the immunoSEQ multiplex PCR reads, holding one entry per CDR3 protein. The sample carries about 170,000 distinct CDR3 sequences, approximately 93% recorded once.

The clonotype comes from a human donor with multiple sclerosis. The chain links TRBV30 to TRBJ1-3, with 7 nucleotides matching TRBD1. Specimen: CD4+ T cells from PBMCs. As DNA, the CDR3 is TGTGCCTGGAGTGCGGAGACAGGGCTCGGAAACACCATATATTTT. Amino acids: CAWSAETGLGNTIYF.